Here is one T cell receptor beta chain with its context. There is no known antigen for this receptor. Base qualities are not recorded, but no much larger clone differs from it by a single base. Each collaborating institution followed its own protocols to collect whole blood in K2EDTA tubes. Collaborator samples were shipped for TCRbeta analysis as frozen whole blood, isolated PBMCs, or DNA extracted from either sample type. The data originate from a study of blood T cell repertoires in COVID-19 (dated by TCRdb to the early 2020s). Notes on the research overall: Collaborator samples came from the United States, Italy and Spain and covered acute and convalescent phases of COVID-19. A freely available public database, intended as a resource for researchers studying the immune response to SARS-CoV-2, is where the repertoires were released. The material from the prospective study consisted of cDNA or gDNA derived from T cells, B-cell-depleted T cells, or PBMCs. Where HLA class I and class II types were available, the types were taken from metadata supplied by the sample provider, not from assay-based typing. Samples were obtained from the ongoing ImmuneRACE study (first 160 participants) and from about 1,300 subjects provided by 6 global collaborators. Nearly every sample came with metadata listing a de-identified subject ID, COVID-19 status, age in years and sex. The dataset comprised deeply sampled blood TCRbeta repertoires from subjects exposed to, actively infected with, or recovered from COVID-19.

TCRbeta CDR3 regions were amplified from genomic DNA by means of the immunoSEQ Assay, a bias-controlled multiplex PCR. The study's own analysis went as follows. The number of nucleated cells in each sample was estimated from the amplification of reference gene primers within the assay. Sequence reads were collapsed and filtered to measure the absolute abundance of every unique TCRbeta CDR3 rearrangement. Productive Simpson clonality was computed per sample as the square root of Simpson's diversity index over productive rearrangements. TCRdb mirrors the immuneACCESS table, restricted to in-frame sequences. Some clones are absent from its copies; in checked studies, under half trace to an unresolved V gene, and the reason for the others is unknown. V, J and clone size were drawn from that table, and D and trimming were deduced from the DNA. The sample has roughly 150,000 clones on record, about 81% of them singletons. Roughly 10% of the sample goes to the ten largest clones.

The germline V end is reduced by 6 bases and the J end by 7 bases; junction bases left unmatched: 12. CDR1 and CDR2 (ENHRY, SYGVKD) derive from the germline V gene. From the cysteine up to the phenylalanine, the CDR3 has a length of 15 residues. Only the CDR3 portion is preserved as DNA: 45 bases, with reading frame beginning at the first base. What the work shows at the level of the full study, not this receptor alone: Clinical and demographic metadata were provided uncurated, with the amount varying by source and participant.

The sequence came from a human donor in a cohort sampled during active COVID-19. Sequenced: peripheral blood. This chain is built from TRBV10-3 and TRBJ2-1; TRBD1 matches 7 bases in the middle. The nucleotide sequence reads TGTGCCATCAGAGCAGGGGGAAACGGTGAAAATGAGCAGTTCTTC. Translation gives CAIRAGGNGENEQFF.